Listed below are T cell receptor beta chains from one sample, sequenced in a study of T-cell reconstitution after alpha-beta-depleted transplantation in children. TCRdb reprocessed the PCR reads with MiXCR, giving one entry per CDR3 protein. The sample holds some 600,000 distinct CDR3 sequences, around a sixth seen once. The sequenced sample was PBMCs from the stem cell graft donor, obtained from the stem cell graft. These receptor sequences come from a human donor who donated a stem cell graft to a child with acute myeloid leukemia. CDR3s include the opening cysteine and the closing phenylalanine or tryptophan.

v_call cdr3_aa
TRBV20-1 CSARDRDRGFDYGYTF
TRBV20-1 CSSRRSMNTEAFF
TRBV20-1 CSASGGETYNEQFF
TRBV4-3 CASSQDRAGLETQYF
TRBV20-1 CSAREAGHQPQHF
TRBV11-2 CASSSGAGQGYTDTQYF
TRBV5-6 CASSLAPTGGYGYTF
TRBV20-1 CSASRQISGELFF
TRBV10-3 CAISGGVYEQYF
TRBV27 CASSITGGSTEAFF
TRBV20-1 CSARENWDRDNGYTF
TRBV5-5 CASSLGETGWIGNQPQHF
TRBV20-1 CSARGGQGKVNGNTIYF
TRBV19 CASSMPQGAKETQYF
TRBV5-1 CASSLGGRTNYGYTF
TRBV4-1 CASSQAGTPVNPQYF
TRBV2 CASSESGTTGTDTQYF
TRBV12-3/TRBV12-4 CASSWDRYTEAFF
TRBV30 CAWSVPLGRGELFF
TRBV15 CATSSSGTGVYNEQFF
TRBV7-9 CASSLKGQAEKLFF
TRBV20-1 CSARRPTDTQYF
TRBV12-3/TRBV12-4 CASLDGTSSTIYF
TRBV11-3 CASSSNSRDRAFNSPLHF
TRBV27 CASSSTSTVTQYF
TRBV7-2 CASSLPWQRDSTDTQYF
TRBV12-3/TRBV12-4 CASTQRGGSPDTQYF
TRBV7-2 CASSSQGTFGGNQPQHF
TRBV12-3/TRBV12-4 CASSFNGPNTEAFF
TRBV30 CAWSVWGSNGYTF
TRBV3-1 CASSQSQGYQPQHF
TRBV20-1 CSATSGGAPNNEQFF
TRBV20-1 CSADRQGNTIYF
TRBV29-1 CSVEDLSGSYGYTF
TRBV6-4 CACSSLPGQGGFSYNEQFF
TRBV20-1 CSAPAGGSYNEQFF
TRBV7-2 CASSWGQGPSRGYTF
TRBV7-2 CASSLEGRHNQPQHF
TRBV5-5 CASSLDTGDLNTEAFF
TRBV5-1 CASSFPGTGSGETQYF
TRBV20-1 CSAVREETQYF
TRBV12-3/TRBV12-4 CASSAEVRDTQYF
TRBV7-2 CASSFRSLAGTDTQYF
TRBV15 CATSYPDVEVNTEAFF
TRBV10-3 CAISGGAGSSYEQYF
TRBV20-1 CSARDQGSSYEQYF
TRBV20-1 CSATLYNSPLHF
TRBV12-3/TRBV12-4 CASSLAGRGYQPQHF
TRBV12-3/TRBV12-4 CASIPGTGGTGELFF
TRBV5-1 CASSSSGLSNQPQHF
TRBV4-3 CASRPQGKNTEAFF